This T cell receptor beta chain was recovered during a study of cytomegalovirus exposure and HLA in healthy donors. Primers for the PCR totalled 60 Vbeta and 13 Jbeta. Sequenced by immunoSEQ multiplex PCR; TCRdb stores in-frame clones only, minus some. The sample consists of 160,000 or so clones, under 85% of them appearing once. Per germline, CDR1 PRHDT and CDR2 FYEKMQ (reference sequence). The CDR3 spans 21 residues. Trimming cost V 1 base and J 4 bases; bases outside gene matches: 17. This chain links TRBV13 with TRBJ2-5; 14 nucleotides align to TRBD2. The TCR sequence derives from a middle-aged man in good health and CMV-seropositive. The sample was PBMCs. CDR3 DNA sequence: TGTGCCAGCAGCTTAGTTTCCCAGACTAGCGGGGGGGGAGTGGTCCCAGAGACCCAGTACTTC. Translated: CASSLVSQTSGGGVVPETQYF.